This T cell receptor beta chain is drawn from a study of T-cell reconstitution after alpha-beta-depleted transplantation in children. Preparation of the TCRbeta library used unique molecular identifiers. TCRdb recomputed calls from the PCR reads with MiXCR, one row per CDR3 protein. This sample has a few hundred thousand distinct CDR3 sequences, with about a quarter found just once. V lost 5 bases to trimming and J lost 8 bases; unmatched junction nucleotides: 6. CDR1 and CDR2 (germline): WSHSY, SAAADI. CDR3 length: 14 amino acids. The sequence was obtained from a boy in the first two years of life with Wiskott-Aldrich syndrome, due to receive a stem cell transplant. J is TRBJ2-4 and V is TRBV10-2; TRBD2 agrees at 10 bases. The sequences come from PBMCs, collected before TCRalphabeta/CD19-depleted stem cell transplant. CDR3 sequence reads: CASSSASGSDIQYF. The CDR3 bases are TGCGCCAGCAGTTCGGCTAGCGGGAGTGACATTCAGTACTTC.